One and the same sample provided the 20 T cell receptor beta chains below, sequenced in a study of shared clonotypes between healthy human individuals. Profiling relied on immunoSEQ multiplex PCR, and the TCRdb table lists in-frame clones only, not all of them. Here the sample spans millions of clones, around 95% being singletons. The sequencing input was naive CD4+ T cells sorted from blood. Subset of the sample: CD45RA+ positively selected. Receptor source: a man younger than 35 in good health.

As concerns this clone: Other nucleotide sequences in the sample specify the same CDR3. The rearrangement uses TRBV5-1 and TRBJ2-7, with D tentatively TRBD1 (5 bases). CDR1 and CDR2 from the germline V gene are SGHRS and YFSETQ. The CDR3 runs 12 residues. V lost 4 bases and J 7 bases, leaving 12 bases between the germline ends. The CDR3 sequence: CASSPNRGEQYF. In DNA form, the CDR3 reads TGCGCCAGCAGCCCCAATAGGGGAGAGCAGTACTTC.

This chain connects TRBV15 to TRBJ1-6; TRBD1 aligns across 8 bases. This CDR3 comprises 15 residues. Germline V gives CDR1 LNHNV, CDR2 YYDKDF (reference sequence). Trimming at V came to 3 bases and at J to 9 bases, leaving 7 bases not matched to a gene. The CDR3, as DNA: TGTGCCACCAGCAGCTCTAGACAGGGGAGTTCACCCCTCCACTTT. It specifies CATSSSRQGSSPLHF.

V usage is TRBV4-3 and J usage is TRBJ2-4; 9 bases fit TRBD1. Trimming cost V 0 bases and J 7 bases; bases outside gene matches: 1. CDR1 and CDR2 from the germline V gene are LGHNA and YSLEER. The length of the CDR3 is 14 residues. The DNA for the CDR3 is TGCGCCAGCAGCCAAGAAGGGACAGGGAACATTCAGTACTTC. Protein sequence: CASSQEGTGNIQYF.

V gene TRBV27 combines with J gene TRBJ1-4, with 8 bases identical to TRBD1. This CDR3 contains 15 residues. Germline V gene lookup returns CDR1 MNHEY and CDR2 SMNVEV (reference sequence). Germline trimming cut 6 bases from V and 8 bases from J; bases unmatched to any gene: 11. Written as DNA, the CDR3 is TGTGCCAGCAGCCTAGGGGGCAGGGGGCGAGAAAAACTGTTTTTT. Protein sequence: CASSLGGRGREKLFF.

The V and J genes are TRBV4-3 and TRBJ2-1; D is undetermined. The CDR3 has 16 residues. CDR1 and CDR2 from the germline V gene are LGHNA and YSLEER. The ends were cut back, 5 bases at V and 5 bases at J, with 19 bases in the middle. This CDR3 is CASSFQAGWANNEQFF. CDR3 nucleotides: TGCGCCAGCAGCTTTCAGGCCGGGTGGGCGAACAATGAGCAGTTCTTC.

The V call is TRBV11-3, the J call TRBJ1-3; unclear D gene. This CDR3 has 16 residues. Germline V CDR1 and CDR2: SGHNT, YENEEA. Trimming stripped 0 bases from V and 0 bases from J, with 9 bases between. CDR3 loop: CASSLEGGSSGNTIYF. CDR3 bases: TGTGCCAGCAGCTTAGAAGGTGGGAGCTCTGGAAACACCATATATTTT. Drawing the rest from reference TRBV11-3 and TRBJ1-3, the complete variable domain is EAGVVQSPRYKIIEKKQPVAFWCNPISGHNTLYWYLQNLGQGPELLIRYENEEAVDDSQLPKDRFSAERLKGVDSTLKIQPAELGDSAVYLCASSLEGGSSGNTIYFGEGSWLTVV.

This chain connects TRBV18 to TRBJ2-7, with D perhaps matching TRBD2 (6 bases). This CDR3 region has 14 residues. V gave up 6 bases and J gave up 4 bases, with 16 bases separating them. Germline CDR1 KGHSH, CDR2 LQKENI. The CDR3 protein is CASSELEGQYEQYF. DNA of the CDR3: TGTGCCAGCTCCGAGTTGGAGGGCCAATACGAGCAGTACTTC.

The chain carries TRBV10-3 and TRBJ2-5; D unresolved. Trimming stripped 4 bases from V and 4 bases from J, with 10 bases between. Germline lookup yields CDR1 ENHRY and CDR2 SYGVKD. This CDR3 comprises 13 residues. The CDR3 is CAISVGVSETQYF. Here the CDR3 DNA reads TGTGCCATCAGTGTTGGAGTTTCAGAGACCCAGTACTTC.

This chain connects TRBV29-1 to TRBJ2-4; D not certain. Trimming removed 3 bases at V and 1 base at J, with 13 bases between. This CDR3 has 15 amino acids. Germline assignment: CDR1 SQVTM and CDR2 ANQGSEA. As DNA, the CDR3 is TGCAGCGTTGAGGGCTCCAAAGGGGCCAAAAACATTCAGTACTTC. Translated: CSVEGSKGAKNIQYF.

This CDR3 is CASSPLLSQDGYTF. The CDR3 nucleotides are TGTGCCAGCTCACCACTTCTTTCACAGGATGGCTACACCTTC. This chain joins TRBV18 and TRBJ1-2, with D tentatively TRBD1 (5 bases). V shed 1 base and J shed 6 bases, with 12 bases lying between them. CDR1 KGHSH and CDR2 LQKENI come from the germline V gene. This CDR3 contains 14 residues.

This chain connects TRBV5-5 to TRBJ1-1, with D tentatively TRBD1 (6 bases). Germline CDR1 is SGHKS and CDR2 is YYEKEE (reference sequence). V shed 4 bases and J shed 0 bases, with 16 bases lying between them. This CDR3 is built from 16 residues. Here the CDR3 reads CASSRKTGTMNTEAFF. DNA of the CDR3: TGTGCCAGCAGCCGCAAGACAGGTACGATGAACACTGAAGCTTTCTTT.

This chain links TRBV27 with TRBJ2-1; 8 bases match TRBD2. Looked up from germline, CDR1 is MNHEY and CDR2 is SMNVEV (reference sequence). The J segment lost 7 bases and the V segment lost 7 bases, leaving 9 bases of the junction unmatched. The CDR3 has 14 amino acids. CDR3 protein: CASTLTGGWNEQFF. The CDR3 DNA reads as TGTGCCAGCACCCTAACGGGGGGGTGGAATGAGCAGTTCTTC.

This clone was counted many times. The V gene is TRBV2, the J gene TRBJ2-7; a weak D match, TRBD1 (6 bases). Trimming took 8 bases from V and 6 from J, leaving 14 bases between them. The CDR3 extends over 12 amino acids. The germline V gene encodes CDR1 SNHLY and CDR2 FYNNEI. The CDR3 region is CASFLQGGEQYF. As DNA, the CDR3 is TGTGCCAGCTTTTTACAGGGCGGCGAGCAGTACTTC.

The table lists this clone with a count of one. J is TRBJ2-2 and V is TRBV28; a possible D gene is TRBD1 (6 bases). Deletions cut 8 bases from V and 2 bases from J, with 15 bases between. Germline CDR1 reads MDHEN; CDR2 reads SYDVKM. This CDR3 contains 15 residues. Here the CDR3 reads CASYRGGQNTGELFF. CDR3 coding DNA: TGTGCCAGCTACCGAGGGGGACAAAACACCGGGGAGCTGTTTTTT.

Here the CDR3 DNA reads TGTGCCAGCAGCCAGGGGAACTCCTACGAGCAGTACTTC. Amino acids: CASSQGNSYEQYF. V and J are TRBV14 and TRBJ2-7; unclear D gene. Trimming stripped 3 bases from V and 0 bases from J, with 6 bases between. Per the germline V gene, CDR1 is SGHDN and CDR2 is FVKESK. The CDR3 extends over 13 amino acids.

The chain links TRBV18 to TRBJ2-1, with 11 bases aligning to TRBD2. The CDR3 extends over 18 amino acids. Looked up from germline, CDR1 is KGHSH and CDR2 is LQKENI. The V segment lost 3 bases and the J segment 0 bases; nucleotides outside the gene matches: 7. The CDR3 reads CASSPPSGRTLSYNEQFF. The DNA for the CDR3 is TGTGCCAGCTCACCCCCTAGCGGGAGGACCCTCTCCTACAATGAGCAGTTCTTC. Combining the CDR3 with reference TRBV18 and TRBJ2-1 gives the whole variable domain NAGVMQNPRHLVRRRGQEARLRCSPMKGHSHVYWYRQLPEEGLKFMVYLQKENIIDESGMPKERFSAEFPKEGPSILRIQQVVRGDSAAYFCASSPPSGRTLSYNEQFFGPGTRLTVL.

This chain links TRBV2 with TRBJ2-3, with D possibly being TRBD2 (6 bases). Germline V gene lookup returns CDR1 SNHLY and CDR2 FYNNEI. CDR3 length: 17 residues. Trimming shortened V by 2 bases and J by 7 bases, and 22 bases separated the two germline ends. For the CDR3, the DNA is TGTGCCAGCAGTGAACTAGCGTTTCTCTATAAGGGGCATACGCAGTATTTT. It is translated as CASSELAFLYKGHTQYF.

The rearrangement uses TRBV5-1 and TRBJ2-5; tentative D call: TRBD1 (6 bases). Germline CDR1 is SGHRS and CDR2 is YFSETQ. This CDR3 contains 18 residues. Trimming shortened V by 0 bases and J by 4 bases, and 22 bases separated the two germline ends. The CDR3 region has the DNA TGCGCCAGCAGCTTGGCCCCCGCCTATCAGGGGAATCGAGAGACCCAGTACTTC. This gives the protein CASSLAPAYQGNRETQYF.

The V gene is TRBV6-5, the J gene TRBJ2-3; the D is unclear. CDR1 is MNHEY and CDR2 is SVGAGI in the germline V gene. The CDR3 has 14 residues. V dropped 6 bases and J dropped 4 bases, with 14 bases sitting between them. The CDR3 region has the DNA TGTGCCAGCAGCCGGGCCCTACTCTCAGATACGCAGTATTTT. The encoded protein is CASSRALLSDTQYF.

The chain recombines TRBV18 with TRBJ1-5, with D possibly being TRBD1 (6 bases). The CDR3 is made up of 14 amino acids. The V gene's germline CDR1 is KGHSH and CDR2 LQKENI. Trimming left V 2 bases short and J 6 bases short, with 11 bases between. CDR3 nucleotides: TGTGCCAGCTCACCAAGTCAGGGGTCTCAGCCCCAGCATTTT. Its protein is CASSPSQGSQPQHF.